What follows are 17 T cell receptor beta chains derived from one specimen sequenced in a study of cytomegalovirus exposure and HLA in healthy donors. The PCR was carried out with 60 Vbeta primers and 13 Jbeta primers. TCRdb's copy holds only in-frame clones and misses some; the assay was immunoSEQ multiplex PCR. The table records under 150,000 clones, less than 10% of them present only once. The sample comprised PBMCs. The receptors originated from a male donor in good health and CMV-seronegative.

V is TRBV7-8 and J is TRBJ1-1; no clear D. The CDR3 runs 16 residues. The ends were cut back, 5 bases at V and 0 bases at J, with 16 bases in the middle. Per the germline V gene, CDR1 is SGHVS and CDR2 is FQNEAQ. As DNA, the CDR3 is TGTGCCAGCAGCCGGCCGGAGGGTTGGATGAACACTGAAGCTTTCTTT. Translating gives CASSRPEGWMNTEAFF.

The chain is built from TRBV5-8 and TRBJ1-1, with TRBD1 matching 7 bases. This CDR3 spans 13 amino acids. Germline loops: CDR1 SGHTS, CDR2 YDEGEE. With V trimmed by 4 bases and J by 6 bases, 6 bases remained unmatched. CDR3 protein: CASSLRGPAEAFF. The DNA for the CDR3 is TGTGCCAGCAGCCTAAGGGGGCCCGCTGAAGCTTTCTTT.

This clone has a handful of counts. The rearrangement uses TRBV29-1 and TRBJ2-3; D is unclear. The CDR3 covers 10 residues. Germline V gene lookup returns CDR1 SQVTM and CDR2 ANQGSEA. Trimming removed 4 bases at V and 6 bases at J, with 5 bases between. The CDR3 region is CSVGPDTQYF. The CDR3 bases are TGCAGCGTTGGTCCGGATACGCAGTATTTT.

This clone was detected only a few times. The chain joins TRBV27 to TRBJ2-7; 8 nucleotides align to TRBD1. This CDR3 is built from 16 residues. Germline V gives CDR1 MNHEY, CDR2 SMNVEV (reference sequence). The trim removed 3 bases at V and 4 bases at J, leaving 11 bases unmatched. The CDR3 DNA follows: TGTGCCAGCAGTTTCCGCCAGGGGGCTAACTTTTACGAGCAGTACTTC. Translation: CASSFRQGANFYEQYF.

The J gene is TRBJ2-7, the V gene TRBV4-3, with TRBD2 identical over 11 bases. Looked up from germline, CDR1 is LGHNA and CDR2 is YSLEER. The ends lost 5 bases at V and 2 bases at J; junction bases unmatched: 5. The CDR3 runs 15 residues. CDR3 residues: CASSTGTSGPYEQYF. The CDR3 coding sequence is TGCGCCAGCAGCACCGGGACTAGCGGACCCTACGAGCAGTACTTC.

This chain joins TRBV11-3 and TRBJ2-3, with TRBD2 matching over 12 bases. Germline V gene lookup returns CDR1 SGHNT and CDR2 YENEEA. The J segment lost 4 bases and the V segment lost 5 bases, leaving 10 bases of the junction unmatched. There are 17 residues in the CDR3. The CDR3 region has the DNA TGTGCCAGCAGCCATGGGCTAGCGGGGGGGCTGTCAGATACGCAGTATTTT. Residues: CASSHGLAGGLSDTQYF.

This clone has only a few counts. CDR3 protein: CASSLPTLWGTPYYEQYF. CDR3 sequence (DNA): TGTGCCAGCAGCTTACCCACTTTGTGGGGGACACCGTATTACGAGCAGTACTTC. The chain couples TRBV7-2 to TRBJ2-7, with a weak D call TRBD1 (6 bases). Germline CDR1 reads SGHTA; CDR2 reads FQGNSA. Trimming took off 2 bases at V and 4 bases at J, with 24 bases between the two ends. The CDR3 loop spans 18 amino acids.

This rearrangement joins TRBV6-5 to TRBJ2-7; the D gene is possibly TRBD2 (5 bases). Trimming left V 6 bases short and J 7 bases short, with 7 bases between. CDR3 length equals 10 residues. CDR1 and CDR2 from the germline V gene are MNHEY and SVGAGI. CDR3 DNA: TGTGCCAGCAGCCCGGGAGAGCAGTACTTC. Translated: CASSPGEQYF.

This clone appeared a few times. V usage is TRBV9 and J usage is TRBJ2-1, with 8 bases matching TRBD2. This CDR3 contains 14 residues. After removal of 5 bases from V and 8 bases from J, the junction contained 9 bases not matched to a gene. Germline values: CDR1 SGDLS, CDR2 YYNGEE. This chain's CDR3 is CASRGTGGAHEQFF. CDR3 bases: TGTGCCAGCAGGGGGACCGGGGGGGCTCATGAGCAGTTCTTC.

The table lists this clone with a few counts. The V gene is TRBV29-1, the J gene TRBJ2-7; 9 positions match TRBD2. Per germline, CDR1 SQVTM and CDR2 ANQGSEA. V was pared by 5 bases and J by 4 bases, with 3 bases of the junction left unmatched. CDR3 size: 12 residues. In DNA form, the CDR3 reads TGCAGCGTTCTGGCGGGAGGGTACGAGCAGTACTTC. Amino acid sequence: CSVLAGGYEQYF.

V gene TRBV6-6 combines with J gene TRBJ2-5; D is unresolved. The ends were cut back, 8 bases at V and 7 bases at J, with 11 bases in the middle. Germline V gene lookup returns CDR1 MNHNY and CDR2 SVGAGI (reference sequence). The CDR3 has 11 residues. The CDR3 DNA reads as TGTGCCAGCTCCGAGATGAGGACCCAGTACTTC. Its translation: CASSEMRTQYF.

This chain uses TRBV7-9 with TRBJ2-5; D unresolved. The germline V and J ends were trimmed by 0 bases and 5 bases, with 4 bases remaining between them. Per the germline V gene, CDR1 is SEHNR and CDR2 is FQNEAQ (reference sequence). CDR3 length: 12 amino acids. CDR3 bases: TGTGCCAGCAGCTTAGCGGAGGAGACCCAGTACTTC. Translating it yields CASSLAEETQYF.

V and J are TRBV5-4 and TRBJ2-7; 9 bases match TRBD2. The CDR3 is 15 residues long. Germline V lookup: CDR1 SGHNT, CDR2 YYREEE (reference sequence). Trimming cost V 5 bases and J 1 base; bases outside gene matches: 7. CDR3 sequence reads: CASSPSSGRSYEQYF. CDR3 nucleotides: TGTGCCAGCAGTCCAAGCAGCGGGAGGTCCTACGAGCAGTACTTC.

This clone has a handful of counts. The J gene is TRBJ2-2, the V gene TRBV13; D gene ambiguous. The germline CDR1 and CDR2 sequences are PRHDT and FYEKMQ (reference sequence). The V end lost 0 bases, the J end lost 9 bases, and 8 bases lay between the germline ends. This CDR3 is built from 13 residues. CDR3 protein: CASSLGSLRELFF. DNA for the CDR3: TGTGCCAGCAGCTTAGGTTCCCTCCGGGAGCTGTTTTTT.

This chain uses TRBV19 with TRBJ1-2; 7 nucleotides match TRBD1. J gave up 4 bases and V 4 bases, and 12 bases lay outside the gene matches. Germline loops: CDR1 LNHDA, CDR2 SQIVND (reference sequence). This CDR3 is built from 16 residues. As DNA, the CDR3 is TGTGCCAGTAGTAAGATCCTGGGACAGCTATTCTATGGCTACACCTTC. Encoded protein: CASSKILGQLFYGYTF.

This clone was seen only a few times. CDR3 region: CASSLRGQSYNEQFF. CDR3 bases: TGTGCCAGCAGCTTACGTGGACAGTCCTACAATGAGCAGTTCTTC. The gene calls are TRBV7-3 and TRBJ2-1; maybe TRBD1 (6 bases). The germline V gene encodes CDR1 SGHTA and CDR2 FQGTGA. This CDR3 spans 15 amino acids. With 2 bases removed from V and 1 base from J, the gap between germline ends came to 9 bases.

This clone has only a few counts. J is TRBJ2-3 and V is TRBV27; no clear D gene. The germline CDR1 and CDR2 sequences are MNHEY and SMNVEV (reference sequence). Trimming shortened V by 9 bases and J by 0 bases, and 13 bases separated the two germline ends. The CDR3 loop spans 14 amino acids. CDR3 coding DNA: TGTGCCAGTCTTGAGCGCTTAAGCACAGATACGCAGTATTTT. It codes for CASLERLSTDTQYF.